The 14 T cell receptor beta chains below all came from one sample that was sequenced in a study of radiotherapy plus CTLA-4 blockade in lung cancer. Profiling relied on immunoSEQ multiplex PCR, and the TCRdb table lists in-frame clones only, not all of them. The data show around 45,000 clones, roughly 73% seen once. Sequencing used peripheral blood, obtained from a patient treated with radiotherapy plus ipilimumab. The origin of the receptors is a human donor with non-small cell lung cancer who had a complete response to radiotherapy plus ipilimumab.

This chain links TRBV6-5 with TRBJ2-5, with D tentatively TRBD2 (5 bases). The CDR3 is made up of 16 amino acids. V gave up 0 bases and J gave up 3 bases, with 14 bases separating them. Germline loops: CDR1 MNHEY, CDR2 SVGAGI. The CDR3: CASSYSGSGREETQYF. The CDR3 nucleotides are TGTGCCAGCAGTTACTCCGGATCTGGGCGGGAAGAGACCCAGTACTTC.

The chain recombines TRBV9 with TRBJ1-4, with 9 positions matching TRBD1. Germline V gene data show CDR1 as SGDLS and CDR2 as YYNGEE. The CDR3 has 15 amino acids. V dropped 1 base and J dropped 7; count of bases not matched to a gene: 5. CDR3 DNA: TGTGCCAGCAGCGTAAGGGACAGGGTTGGTGAAAAACTGTTTTTT. Translation: CASSVRDRVGEKLFF.

This chain links TRBV20-1 with TRBJ1-2, with D maybe TRBD1 (5 bases). The CDR3 covers 11 residues. CDR1 is DFQATT and CDR2 is SNEGSKA in the germline V gene (reference sequence). Trimming stripped 2 bases from V and 8 bases from J, with 9 bases between. The CDR3 spells CSARIQDGYTF. For the CDR3, the DNA is TGCAGTGCTAGAATACAGGACGGCTACACCTTC.

This chain connects TRBV11-3 to TRBJ2-3; no reliable D call. The CDR3 runs 14 residues. Germline lookup yields CDR1 SGHNT and CDR2 YENEEA. V gave up 5 bases and J gave up 4 bases, with 13 bases separating them. CDR3 protein: CASSQLSYSDTQYF. The CDR3 coding sequence is TGTGCCAGCAGCCAGCTTAGCTACTCAGATACGCAGTATTTT.

The rearrangement uses TRBV4-3 and TRBJ1-4; 7 nucleotides align to TRBD1. Germline loops: CDR1 LGHNA, CDR2 YSLEER. The CDR3 length is 16 residues. V lost 2 bases and J lost 4; bases outside the gene matches: 7. CDR3 protein: CASSQWRGRNNEKLFF. DNA for the CDR3: TGCGCCAGCAGCCAATGGAGGGGGCGGAATAATGAAAAACTGTTTTTT.

The rearrangement links TRBV7-9 to TRBJ2-5; D is perhaps TRBD1 (6 bases). The DNA matches TRBJ2-7 better at its end, which makes the J call doubtful. This CDR3 region has 14 residues. CDR1 SEHNR and CDR2 FQNEAQ come from the germline V gene (reference sequence). The CDR3 nucleotides read TGTGCCAGCAGCTTAGAGGGACAAGTCTTCGAGCAGTACTTC. Its protein product is CASSLEGQVFEQYF.

This clone has more than one count but fewer than ten. The chain uses TRBV7-2 and TRBJ1-6; D remains ambiguous. Germline V gene sequence: CDR1 SGHTA, CDR2 FQGNSA. V lost 0 bases, J lost 8 bases, and 11 bases lay in between. This CDR3 contains 15 residues. As DNA, the CDR3 is TGTGCCAGCAGCTTAGCGGTCGCAGGATATTCACCCCTCCACTTT. Amino acids: CASSLAVAGYSPLHF.

The genes are TRBV5-5 and TRBJ2-3; no clear D. The CDR3 runs to 13 residues. The V gene's germline CDR1 is SGHKS and CDR2 YYEKEE (reference sequence). The V and J ends lost 4 bases and 6 bases respectively, with 12 bases between them. The CDR3 is CASSPTPRDTQYF. CDR3 DNA: TGTGCCAGCAGCCCCACCCCCAGGGATACGCAGTATTTT.

This chain uses TRBV6-6 with TRBJ2-1; 10 positions match TRBD1. Germline V gene lookup returns CDR1 MNHNY and CDR2 SVGAGI (reference sequence). V lost 4 bases and J lost 9; bases outside the gene matches: 3. This CDR3 has 13 residues. CDR3: CASSSGTGVEQFF. CDR3 DNA: TGTGCCAGCAGTTCCGGGACAGGGGTTGAGCAGTTCTTC.

This sequence joins TRBV6-1 and TRBJ1-1; D uncertain. The CDR3 spans 11 residues. V gave up 6 bases and J gave up 3 bases, with 5 bases separating them. From germline, CDR1 is MNHNS and CDR2 SASEGT. The CDR3 spells CASSLDTEAFF. The CDR3 DNA is TGTGCCAGCAGCCTAGACACTGAAGCTTTCTTT.

The chain has TRBV7-2 and TRBJ2-2; 9 nucleotides align to TRBD2. This CDR3 spans 16 amino acids. The germline CDR1 and CDR2 sequences are SGHTA and FQGNSA. The trim removed 5 bases at V and 3 bases at J, leaving 7 bases unmatched. For the CDR3, the DNA is TGTGCCAGCAGCAGAGTAGCGGGGGTGTACACCGGGGAGCTGTTTTTT. This gives the protein CASSRVAGVYTGELFF.

This clone showed up just once. The V gene is TRBV10-3, the J gene TRBJ2-7; 11 bases map to TRBD2. V shed 3 bases, J shed 1 base, and the junction held 5 bases outside the gene matches. CDR1 is ENHRY and CDR2 is SYGVKD in the germline V gene. This CDR3 region has 16 residues. The CDR3 sequence: CAISDPTSGVSYEQYF. The CDR3 nucleotides read TGTGCCATCAGTGACCCGACTAGCGGGGTTTCCTACGAGCAGTACTTC.

This clone has just one count. The chain joins TRBV11-2 to TRBJ1-2; 10 bases match TRBD1. The CDR3 has 14 residues. The trim removed 5 bases at V and 8 bases at J, leaving 8 bases unmatched. Germline V gene sequence: CDR1 SGHAT, CDR2 FQNNGV. CDR3 protein: CASSRFGTGDGYTF. The CDR3, as DNA: TGTGCCAGCAGCAGGTTCGGGACAGGGGACGGCTACACCTTC.

J is TRBJ2-5 and V is TRBV7-9, with D perhaps TRBD2 (5 bases). The CDR3 has 13 residues. CDR1 is SEHNR, CDR2 FQNEAQ, per germline (reference sequence). V lost 4 bases and J lost 4, with 10 bases in between. Written as DNA, the CDR3 is TGTGCCAGCAGCTATAATCGGGGAGAGACCCAGTACTTC. Translation: CASSYNRGETQYF.